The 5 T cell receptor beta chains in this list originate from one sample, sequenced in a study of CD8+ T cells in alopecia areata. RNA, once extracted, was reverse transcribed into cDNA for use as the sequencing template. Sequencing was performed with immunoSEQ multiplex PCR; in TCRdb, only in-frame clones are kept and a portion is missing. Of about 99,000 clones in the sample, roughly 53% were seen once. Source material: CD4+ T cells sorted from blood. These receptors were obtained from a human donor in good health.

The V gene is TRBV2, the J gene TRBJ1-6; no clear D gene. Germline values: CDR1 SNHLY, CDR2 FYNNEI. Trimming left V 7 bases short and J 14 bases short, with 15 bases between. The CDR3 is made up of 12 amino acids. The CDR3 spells CASTLGGGSLHF. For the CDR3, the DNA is TGTGCCAGCACCCTAGGAGGCGGGTCCCTCCACTTT.

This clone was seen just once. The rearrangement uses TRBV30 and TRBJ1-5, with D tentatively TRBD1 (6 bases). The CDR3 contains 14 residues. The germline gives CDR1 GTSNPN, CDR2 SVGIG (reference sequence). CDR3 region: CAAEQGHRRQPQHF. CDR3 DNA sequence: TGTGCTGCAGAACAGGGCCATCGTCGTCAGCCCCAGCATTTT.

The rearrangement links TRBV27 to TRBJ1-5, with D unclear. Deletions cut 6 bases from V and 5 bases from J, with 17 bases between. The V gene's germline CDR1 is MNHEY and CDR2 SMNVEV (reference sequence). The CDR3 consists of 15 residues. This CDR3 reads CASSSSSTRHQPQHF. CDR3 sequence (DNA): TGTGCCAGCAGCTCATCATCCACGCGCCATCAGCCCCAGCATTTT.

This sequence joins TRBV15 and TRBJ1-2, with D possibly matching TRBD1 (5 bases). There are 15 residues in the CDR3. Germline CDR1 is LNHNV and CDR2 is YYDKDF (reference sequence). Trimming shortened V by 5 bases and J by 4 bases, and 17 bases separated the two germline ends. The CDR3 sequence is CATSRGRGESYGYTF. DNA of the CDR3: TGTGCCACCAGCCGTGGGCGAGGGGAGAGCTATGGCTACACCTTC.

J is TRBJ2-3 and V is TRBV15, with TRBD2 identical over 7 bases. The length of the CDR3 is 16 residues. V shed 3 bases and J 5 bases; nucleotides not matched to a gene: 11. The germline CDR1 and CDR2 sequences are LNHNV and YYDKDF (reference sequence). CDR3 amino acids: CATSREAGLLLDTQYF. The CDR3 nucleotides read TGTGCCACCAGCAGGGAGGCGGGACTACTTTTAGATACGCAGTATTTT.